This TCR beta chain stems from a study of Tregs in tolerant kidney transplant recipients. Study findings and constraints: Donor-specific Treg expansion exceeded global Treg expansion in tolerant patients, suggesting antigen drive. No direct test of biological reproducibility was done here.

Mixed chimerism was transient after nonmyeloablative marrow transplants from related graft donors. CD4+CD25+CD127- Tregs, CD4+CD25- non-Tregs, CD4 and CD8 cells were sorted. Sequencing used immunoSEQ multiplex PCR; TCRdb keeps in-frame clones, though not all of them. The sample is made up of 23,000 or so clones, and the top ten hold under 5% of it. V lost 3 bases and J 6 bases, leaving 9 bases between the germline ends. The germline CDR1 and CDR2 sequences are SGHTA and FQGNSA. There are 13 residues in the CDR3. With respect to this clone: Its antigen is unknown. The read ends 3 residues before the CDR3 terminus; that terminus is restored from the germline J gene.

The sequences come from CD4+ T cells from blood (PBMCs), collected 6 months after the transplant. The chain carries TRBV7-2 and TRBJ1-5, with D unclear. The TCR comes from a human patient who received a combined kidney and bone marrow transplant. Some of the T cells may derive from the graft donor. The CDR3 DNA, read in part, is TGTGCCAGCAGCTTTCGGGGAACTCAGCCC. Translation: CASSFRGTQP. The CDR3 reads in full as CASSFRGTQPQHF.